This T cell receptor beta chain was identified during a study of T cells in localized non-small cell lung cancer (dated by TCRdb to the early 2020s). Background on the whole study: Comparing tumors with uninvolved tumor-adjacent lungs, the study looked at the T cell repertoires of fewer than 250 patients with early-stage NSCLC. NSCLC patients had a mean age of approximately 66 years, and 120 to 150 were male and 107 female. All 240 or so NSCLC patients in the cohort were treatment-naive and had localized lung tumors that were resected.

The CDR1 and CDR2 encoded by the germline V gene are SGHDT and YYEEEE. The CDR3 runs 14 amino acids, cysteine and phenylalanine included. Kept here is only the CDR3 DNA, which spans 42 bases and is read in frame from base 1. V loses 4 bases, J loses 4 bases, and the germline ends lie 14 bases apart. A remark on this clone: The target of this receptor is not known. One base away there is no much larger clone; base qualities are not given.

The full study reports these points: Because multi-region sequencing of the tumors was not done, intratumor heterogeneity could not be ruled out. Higher T cell density in blood was associated with longer overall survival, whereas higher clonality in adjacent lung was associated with shorter survival. The highest T cell clonality was observed in uninvolved tumor-adjacent lung, where clonality exceeded that of tumor, suggesting that antigenic responses were more focused in uninvolved tumor-adjacent lung. Because the study design was exploratory, TCR variables were selected using unadjusted p-values without false-discovery rate correction. A median of about 53 of the top 100 tumor clones were detected in paired uninvolved adjacent lung, and some 29 of these tumor clones were also found among the top 100 clones of the paired uninvolved adjacent lung.

At diagnosis, tumor, uninvolved tumor-adjacent lung and peripheral blood were collected and then preserved as a mix of FFPE and fresh-frozen material. For TCR repertoire profiling, blood samples were analyzed as peripheral blood mononuclear cells. TCR beta CDR3 regions were sequenced from DNA using the immunoSEQ Assay. The study's own analysis went as follows. To compute T cell density, TCR beta template counts were normalized to usable DNA, which was estimated by amplifying housekeeping genes. Richness was estimated with the preseqR package, extrapolating to 400,000 templates for PBMC samples and 120,000 templates for tissue samples. Clonality was calculated as one minus Pielou's evenness. Tissue-enriched TCRs were identified through differential abundance testing performed on productive amino-acid clonotypes, with a minimum total count of 5 and an alpha of 0.1. The Jaccard Index and the Morisita Overlap Index were used to quantify repertoire overlap between compartments. TCR beta CDR3s were clustered by GLIPH together with public tetramer-defined viral CDR3s, and at least three viral sequences plus V-gene enrichment were required for viral motifs. The table comes from immuneACCESS by way of TCRdb, which keeps in-frame sequences with V and J called. Part of the clones is missing from these tables; in studies checked, under half for an unresolved V gene and the rest for unknown reasons. The V and J calls and the clone size are those of that table, but D and trimming were determined from the DNA. Here the sample has 9,500 to 15,000 clones; 80% to 90% occur a single time. Approximately 19% of the sample is taken by the ten largest.

The sequences come from peripheral blood, collected before any cancer treatment. The source is a male donor older than 55 with stage I lung adenocarcinoma. Rearrangement joined TRBV5-6 to TRBJ2-5; the D gene cannot be resolved reliably. CDR3 reads: CASSPLRSLETQYF. In nucleotide form, the sequence is TGTGCCAGCAGCCCGCTTAGGAGTTTAGAGACCCAGTACTTC.